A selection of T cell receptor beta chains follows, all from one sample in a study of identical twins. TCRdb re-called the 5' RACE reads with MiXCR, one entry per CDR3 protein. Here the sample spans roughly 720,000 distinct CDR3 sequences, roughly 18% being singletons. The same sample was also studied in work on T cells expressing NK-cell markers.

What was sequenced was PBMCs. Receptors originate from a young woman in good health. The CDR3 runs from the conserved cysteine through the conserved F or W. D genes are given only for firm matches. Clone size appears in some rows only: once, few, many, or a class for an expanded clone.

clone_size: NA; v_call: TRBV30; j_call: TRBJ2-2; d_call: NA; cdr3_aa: CAWSAETGELFF; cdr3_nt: TGTGCCTGGAGTGCAGAGACAGGGGAGCTGTTTTTT
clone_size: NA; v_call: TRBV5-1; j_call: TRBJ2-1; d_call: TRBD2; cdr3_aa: CASSLRGAGEGNEQFF; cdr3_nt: TGCGCCAGCAGCCTCCGGGGAGCGGGGGAAGGGAATGAGCAGTTCTTC
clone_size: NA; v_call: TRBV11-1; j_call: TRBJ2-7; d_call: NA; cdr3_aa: CASSLGRGRDYEQYF; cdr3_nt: TGTGCCAGCAGCTTAGGGCGGGGTCGAGACTACGAGCAGTACTTC
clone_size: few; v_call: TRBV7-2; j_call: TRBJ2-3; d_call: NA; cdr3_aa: CASKMGGGADTQYF; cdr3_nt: TGTGCCAGCAAAATGGGGGGCGGAGCAGATACGCAGTATTTT
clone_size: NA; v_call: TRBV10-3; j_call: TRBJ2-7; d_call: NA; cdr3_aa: CAISEGQGYEQYF; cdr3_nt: TGTGCCATCAGTGAAGGGCAGGGATACGAGCAGTACTTC
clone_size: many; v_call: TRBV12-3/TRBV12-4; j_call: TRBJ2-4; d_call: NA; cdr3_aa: CASSFVGTKNIQYF; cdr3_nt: TGTGCCAGCAGTTTTGTAGGGACCAAAAACATTCAGTACTTC
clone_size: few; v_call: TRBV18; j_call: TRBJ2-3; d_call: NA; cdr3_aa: CASSPTSRQESTDTQYF; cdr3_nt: TGTGCCAGCTCGCCCACCTCCCGACAGGAAAGCACAGATACGCAGTATTTT
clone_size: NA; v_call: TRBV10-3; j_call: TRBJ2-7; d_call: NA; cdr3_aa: CAISPVKLRDEQYF; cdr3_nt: TGTGCCATCAGTCCAGTCAAGCTGCGGGACGAGCAGTACTTC
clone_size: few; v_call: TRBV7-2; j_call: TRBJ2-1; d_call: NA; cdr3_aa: CASSLAYGSSYNEQFF; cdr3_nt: TGTGCCAGCAGCTTAGCGTACGGGAGCTCCTACAATGAGCAGTTCTTC
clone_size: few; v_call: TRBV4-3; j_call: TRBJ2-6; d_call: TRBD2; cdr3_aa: CASSLRLAGRSGANVLTF; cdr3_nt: TGCGCCAGCAGCCTACGACTAGCGGGGCGCTCTGGGGCCAACGTCCTGACTTTC
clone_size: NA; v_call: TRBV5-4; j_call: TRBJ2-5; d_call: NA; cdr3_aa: CASSFSGRRGETQYF; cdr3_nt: TGTGCCAGCAGCTTTTCTGGCAGGCGAGGAGAGACCCAGTACTTC
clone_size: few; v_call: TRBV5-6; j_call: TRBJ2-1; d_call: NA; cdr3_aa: CASSLGGTEQFF; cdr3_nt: TGTGCCAGCAGCTTGGGTGGAACTGAGCAGTTCTTC
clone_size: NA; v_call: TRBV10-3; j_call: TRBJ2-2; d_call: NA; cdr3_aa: CAISESGGTGELFF; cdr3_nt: TGTGCCATCAGTGAGTCGGGCGGCACCGGGGAGCTGTTTTTT
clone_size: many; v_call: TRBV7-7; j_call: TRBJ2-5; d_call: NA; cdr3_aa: CASSRRVQETQYF; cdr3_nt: TGTGCTAGCAGCAGGCGGGTTCAAGAGACCCAGTACTTC
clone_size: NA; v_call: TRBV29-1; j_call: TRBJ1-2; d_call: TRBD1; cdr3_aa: CSVTGSYGYTF; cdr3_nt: TGCAGCGTGACAGGGTCCTATGGCTACACCTTC
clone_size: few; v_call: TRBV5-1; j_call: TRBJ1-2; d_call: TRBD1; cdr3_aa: CASSSRDRNYGYTF; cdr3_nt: TGCGCCAGCAGCTCCCGGGACAGGAATTATGGCTACACCTTC
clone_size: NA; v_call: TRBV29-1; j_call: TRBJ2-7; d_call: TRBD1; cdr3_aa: CSVAGQQGAEQYF; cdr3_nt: TGCAGCGTGGCGGGCCAACAGGGGGCCGAGCAGTACTTC
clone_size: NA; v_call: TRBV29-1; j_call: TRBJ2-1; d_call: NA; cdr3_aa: CSVVSPDQFF; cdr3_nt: TGCAGCGTTGTATCCCCGGACCAGTTCTTC
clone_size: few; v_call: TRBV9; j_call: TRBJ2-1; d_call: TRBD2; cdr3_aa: CASSGRRLAERDEQFF; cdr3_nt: TGTGCCAGCAGCGGGCGGCGGCTAGCGGAGAGGGATGAGCAGTTCTTC
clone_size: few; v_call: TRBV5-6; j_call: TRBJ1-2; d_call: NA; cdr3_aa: CASSRSTGYGYTF; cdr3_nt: TGTGCCAGCAGCCGATCGACGGGCTATGGCTACACCTTC
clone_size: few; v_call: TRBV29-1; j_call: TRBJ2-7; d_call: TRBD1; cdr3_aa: CSVYGDRGYEQYF; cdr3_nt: TGCAGCGTGTATGGGGACAGGGGATACGAGCAGTACTTC
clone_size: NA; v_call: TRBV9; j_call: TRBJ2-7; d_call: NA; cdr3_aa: CASSVASSSYEQYF; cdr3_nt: TGTGCCAGCAGCGTAGCTAGCTCCTCCTACGAGCAGTACTTC
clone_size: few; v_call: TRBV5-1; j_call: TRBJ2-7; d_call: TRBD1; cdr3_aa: CASSWMTGDAVEQYF; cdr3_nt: TGCGCCAGCAGCTGGATGACAGGGGACGCCGTAGAGCAGTACTTC
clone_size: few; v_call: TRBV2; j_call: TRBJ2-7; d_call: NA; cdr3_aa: CASSEVVSFGEQYF; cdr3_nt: TGTGCCAGCAGTGAGGTCGTAAGTTTTGGGGAGCAGTACTTC
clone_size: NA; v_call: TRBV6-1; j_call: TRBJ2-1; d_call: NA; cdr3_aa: CASSEGIPGGGTYEQFF; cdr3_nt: TGTGCCAGCAGTGAAGGGATACCCGGCGGGGGCACATATGAGCAGTTCTTC
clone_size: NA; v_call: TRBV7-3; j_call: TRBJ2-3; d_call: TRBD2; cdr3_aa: CASSLTRGGLNTQYF; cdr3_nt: TGTGCCAGCAGCTTAACGCGGGGGGGCCTAAATACGCAGTATTTT
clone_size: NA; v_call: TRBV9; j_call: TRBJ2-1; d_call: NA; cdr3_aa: CASSVSGRPYNEQFF; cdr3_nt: TGTGCCAGCAGCGTATCCGGGAGACCCTACAATGAGCAGTTCTTC
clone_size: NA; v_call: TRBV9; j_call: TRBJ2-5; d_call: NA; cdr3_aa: CASSDGLVQETQYF; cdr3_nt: TGTGCCAGCAGCGATGGACTGGTGCAAGAGACCCAGTACTTC
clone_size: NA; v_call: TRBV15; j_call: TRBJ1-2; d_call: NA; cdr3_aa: CATSTPRDVRGYTF; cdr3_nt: TGTGCCACCAGCACCCCTCGGGACGTACGGGGCTACACCTTC
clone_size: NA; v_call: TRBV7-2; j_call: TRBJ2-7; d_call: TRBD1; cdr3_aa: CASSFEGQGFSYEQYF; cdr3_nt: TGTGCCAGCAGCTTTGAGGGACAGGGGTTCTCCTACGAGCAGTACTTC
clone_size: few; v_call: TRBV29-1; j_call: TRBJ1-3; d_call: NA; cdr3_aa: CSVSWGANSGNTIYF; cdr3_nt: TGCAGCGTCTCGTGGGGGGCCAACTCTGGAAACACCATATATTTT
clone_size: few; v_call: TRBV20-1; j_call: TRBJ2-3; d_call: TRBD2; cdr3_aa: CSVGGRGSDTQYF; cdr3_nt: TGCAGTGTTGGCGGGAGAGGATCAGATACGCAGTATTTT
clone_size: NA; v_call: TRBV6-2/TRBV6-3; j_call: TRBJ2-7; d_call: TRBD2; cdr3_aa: CASRDFGLAGSYEQYF; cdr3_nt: TGTGCCAGCAGAGATTTCGGACTAGCGGGATCCTACGAGCAGTACTTC
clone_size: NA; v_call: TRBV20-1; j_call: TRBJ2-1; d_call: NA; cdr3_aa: CSAFFRLNEQFF; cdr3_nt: TGCAGTGCTTTTTTTCGGCTCAATGAGCAGTTCTTC
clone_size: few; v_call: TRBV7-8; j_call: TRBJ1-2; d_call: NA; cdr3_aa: CASSLLPVNYGYTF; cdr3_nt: TGTGCCAGCAGCCTGCTACCGGTTAACTATGGCTACACCTTC
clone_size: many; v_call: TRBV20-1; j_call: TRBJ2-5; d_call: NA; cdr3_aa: CSARPKETQYF; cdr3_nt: TGCAGTGCTAGGCCAAAGGAGACCCAGTACTTC
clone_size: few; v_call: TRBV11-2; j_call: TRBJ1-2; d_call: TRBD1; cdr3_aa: CASSLGPVGQGASGYTF; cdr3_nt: TGTGCCAGCAGCTTAGGTCCGGTGGGACAGGGAGCGTCCGGCTACACCTTC
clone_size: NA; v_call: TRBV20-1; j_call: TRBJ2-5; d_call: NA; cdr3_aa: CSARDRGAQMETQYF; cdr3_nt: TGCAGTGCTAGAGATCGGGGGGCGCAAATGGAGACCCAGTACTTC
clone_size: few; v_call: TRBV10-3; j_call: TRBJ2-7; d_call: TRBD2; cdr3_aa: CAISESGRASRYEQYF; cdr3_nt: TGTGCCATCAGTGAGAGCGGGAGGGCCTCTCGCTACGAGCAGTACTTC
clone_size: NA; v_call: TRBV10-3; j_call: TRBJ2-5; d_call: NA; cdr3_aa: CAISDGGKETQYF; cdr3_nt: TGTGCCATCAGTGATGGGGGGAAAGAGACCCAGTACTTC
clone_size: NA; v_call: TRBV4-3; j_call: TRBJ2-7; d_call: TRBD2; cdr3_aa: CASSQGPGLVSEQYF; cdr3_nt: TGCGCCAGCAGCCAAGGGCCGGGACTAGTGTCTGAGCAGTACTTC
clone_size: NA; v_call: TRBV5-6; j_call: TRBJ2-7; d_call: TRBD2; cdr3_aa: CASSLGTSQYEQYF; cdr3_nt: TGTGCCAGCAGCTTGGGGACTAGTCAATACGAGCAGTACTTC
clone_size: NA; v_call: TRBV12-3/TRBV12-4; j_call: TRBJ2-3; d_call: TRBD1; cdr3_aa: CASQIYRGSADTQYF; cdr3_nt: TGTGCCAGTCAGATCTACAGGGGATCCGCAGATACGCAGTATTTT
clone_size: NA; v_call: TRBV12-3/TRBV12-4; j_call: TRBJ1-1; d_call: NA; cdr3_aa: CASNPTDANTEAFF; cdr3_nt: TGTGCCAGCAATCCGACAGATGCGAACACTGAAGCTTTCTTT
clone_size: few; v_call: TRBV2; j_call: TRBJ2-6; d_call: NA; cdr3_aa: CASSEAAGANVLTF; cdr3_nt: TGTGCCAGCAGTGAAGCAGCTGGGGCCAACGTCCTGACTTTC
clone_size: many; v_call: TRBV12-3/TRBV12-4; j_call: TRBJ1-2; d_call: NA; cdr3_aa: CASSYRVNYGYTF; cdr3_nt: TGTGCCAGCAGTTACCGGGTTAACTATGGCTACACCTTC
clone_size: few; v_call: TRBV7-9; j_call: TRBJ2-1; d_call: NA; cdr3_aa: CAGLGANEQFF; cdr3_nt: TGTGCCGGCTTAGGCGCGAATGAGCAGTTCTTC
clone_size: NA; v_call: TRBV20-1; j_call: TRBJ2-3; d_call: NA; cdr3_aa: CSASSPHRVDTQYF; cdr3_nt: TGCAGTGCTAGTTCGCCCCACCGAGTAGATACGCAGTATTTT
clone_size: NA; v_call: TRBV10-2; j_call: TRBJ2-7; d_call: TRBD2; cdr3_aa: CASRASGTTYEQYF; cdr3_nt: TGCGCCAGCAGGGCTAGCGGGACGACCTACGAGCAGTACTTC
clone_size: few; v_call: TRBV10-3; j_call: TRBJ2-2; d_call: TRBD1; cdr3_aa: CAISRTGTGELFF; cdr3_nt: TGTGCCATCAGTCGGACAGGAACCGGGGAGCTGTTTTTT
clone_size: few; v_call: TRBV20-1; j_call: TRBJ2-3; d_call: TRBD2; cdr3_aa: CSARDLGTSGRTQYF; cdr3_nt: TGCAGTGCTAGAGATCTTGGGACTAGTGGGCGTACGCAGTATTTT
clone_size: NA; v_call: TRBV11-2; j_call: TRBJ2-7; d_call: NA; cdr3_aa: CASTRAQGMEEQYF; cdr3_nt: TGTGCCAGCACTCGGGCCCAGGGGATGGAGGAGCAGTACTTC
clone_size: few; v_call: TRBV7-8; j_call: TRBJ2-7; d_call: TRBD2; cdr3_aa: CASSPRFGGYEQYF; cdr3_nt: TGTGCCAGCAGCCCCCGATTCGGGGGGTACGAGCAGTACTTC
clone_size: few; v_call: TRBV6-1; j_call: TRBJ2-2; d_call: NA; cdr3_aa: CASSERGFRDTYTGELFF; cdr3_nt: TGTGCCAGCAGTGAAAGGGGCTTCCGGGACACCTACACCGGGGAGCTGTTTTTT
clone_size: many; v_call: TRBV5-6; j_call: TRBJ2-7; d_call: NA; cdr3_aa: CASSLTPRGGNEQYF; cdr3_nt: TGTGCCAGCAGCCTCACCCCTAGAGGAGGCAACGAGCAGTACTTC
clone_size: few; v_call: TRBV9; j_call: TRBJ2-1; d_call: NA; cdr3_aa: CASSVGDSSNEQFF; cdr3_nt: TGTGCCAGCAGCGTAGGTGACTCGTCCAATGAGCAGTTCTTC
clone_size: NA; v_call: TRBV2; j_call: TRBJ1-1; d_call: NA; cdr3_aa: CASSSPRNTEAFF; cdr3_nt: TGTGCCAGCAGTTCACCGAGGAACACTGAAGCTTTCTTT
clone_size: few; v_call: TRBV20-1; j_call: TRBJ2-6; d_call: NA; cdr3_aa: CSAYVGGDNVLTF; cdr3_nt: TGCAGTGCCTATGTAGGGGGAGACAACGTCCTGACTTTC